The subject of this entry is one T cell receptor beta chain. The record originates from a study of blood T cell repertoires in COVID-19. On the study more broadly: Samples taken during acute and convalescent COVID-19 were collected in the United States, Italy and Spain. T cells, B-cell-depleted T cells, or PBMCs provided the cDNA or gDNA that served as material.

Germline assignment: CDR1 MNHNY and CDR2 SVGAGI (reference sequence). The CDR3 extends over 15 amino acids. The J segment lost 2 bases and the V segment lost 5 bases, leaving 6 bases of the junction unmatched. Per the authors' pipeline: Estimation of nucleated cell counts was performed using reference gene primer amplification. The assay was immunoSEQ multiplex PCR, and TCRdb's table has in-frame clones only and misses some. The DNA gave D and trimming, while V, J and clone size come from that table. In the table there are about 310,000 clones, about 90% of which are singletons. Sequencing input: peripheral blood. V usage is TRBV6-6 and J usage is TRBJ2-3; TRBD2 aligns across 8 bases. This TCR came from a woman in her 30s with COVID-19, enrolled during active disease. The CDR3 reads CASSRSGGTTDTQYF. CDR3 bases: TGTGCCAGCAGTCGATCGGGGGGGACCACAGATACGCAGTATTTT.